This T cell receptor beta chain was sequenced during a study of graft-versus-host responses after intestinal transplantation. Assay used: immunoSEQ multiplex PCR; TCRdb lists only in-frame clones, some missing. The sample carries tens of thousands of clones, just under 95% recorded once. Findings of the study overall: With peak circulating GvH clone levels came an association with early post-transplant HvG declines. Patients who carried graft-donor T cell macrochimerism also had high graft-versus-host to host-versus-graft clonal ratios in their allografts.

With respect to this clone: Its specificity is not known.

This clonotype was sampled from a human donor who received an intestinal transplant. Specimen: unstimulated CD8+ T cells sorted from spleen or lymph node cells, collected before intestinal transplant.

DNA of the CDR3: TGTGCCACCGTCGGGAGCTCCTACAATGAGCAGTTCTTC. Translation: CATVGSSYNEQFF. The rearrangement joins TRBV30 to TRBJ2-1; D may be TRBD2 (6 bases). Per germline, CDR1 GTSNPN and CDR2 SVGIG (reference sequence). The CDR3 covers 13 residues. The ends were cut back, 8 bases at V and 0 bases at J, with 11 bases in the middle.